The 17 T cell receptor beta chains reported below all come from one sample, sequenced in a study of blood T cell repertoires in COVID-19. Sequencing was performed with immunoSEQ multiplex PCR; in TCRdb, only in-frame clones are kept and a portion is missing. The repertoire holds 310,000 or so clones, with 85% to 90% as singletons. The sequencing sample was made of peripheral blood. The source is a woman aged 50 to 65 with active or convalescent COVID-19.

The chain joins TRBV5-4 to TRBJ2-7; 7 positions agree with TRBD1. CDR3 length: 14 residues. The V and J ends lost 0 bases and 4 bases, in that order; junction bases with no gene match: 4. CDR1 and CDR2 from the germline V gene are SGHNT and YYREEE (reference sequence). The CDR3 sequence is CASSLAGTVYEQYF. Written as DNA, the CDR3 is TGTGCCAGCAGCTTGGCCGGGACAGTTTACGAGCAGTACTTC.

The rearrangement links TRBV9 to TRBJ2-5; a possible D gene is TRBD2 (5 bases). The germline V gene encodes CDR1 SGDLS and CDR2 YYNGEE. The CDR3 is 15 residues long. V was shortened by 4 bases and J by 1 base, with 14 bases between the two germline ends. CDR3 in amino acids: CASSSSGGPQETQYF. CDR3 coding DNA: TGTGCCAGCAGCTCCTCGGGCGGGCCCCAAGAGACCCAGTACTTC.

This chain uses TRBV7-9 with TRBJ2-7; 10 nucleotides line up with TRBD1. V gave up 5 bases and J gave up 4 bases; unmatched junction bases: 5. Germline V gives CDR1 SEHNR, CDR2 FQNEAQ (reference sequence). The length of the CDR3 is 14 residues. The CDR3 DNA sequence: TGTGCCAGCAGCGCCGGACAGGGGGTATACGAGCAGTACTTC. Its translation is CASSAGQGVYEQYF.

The genes are TRBV23-1 and TRBJ2-1; D ambiguous. TRBV23-1 is assigned to the ORF class and has an uncertain function. Trimming removed 4 bases from V and 0 bases from J, with 16 bases in between. This CDR3 has 17 residues. The CDR3 protein is CASSPPSRSRSYNEQFF. For the CDR3, the DNA is TGCGCCAGCAGTCCCCCCAGCAGGTCTCGCTCCTACAATGAGCAGTTCTTC.

This sequence joins TRBV10-3 and TRBJ1-1, with TRBD1 identical over 7 bases. The CDR3 runs 13 residues. Germline assignment: CDR1 ENHRY and CDR2 SYGVKD. Trimming took 7 bases from V and 4 from J; bases not matched to a gene: 6. The CDR3 DNA follows: TGTGCCATCACCGACAGGGTAAGCACTGAAGCTTTCTTT. Its protein is CAITDRVSTEAFF.

V and J are TRBV7-8 and TRBJ1-4; D not certain. With 3 bases removed from V and 13 bases from J, the gap between germline ends came to 12 bases. Germline CDR1 and CDR2: SGHVS and FQNEAQ. This CDR3 contains 12 residues. CDR3 region: CASSFRAGRLFF. DNA for the CDR3: TGTGCCAGCAGCTTTCGAGCTGGGCGACTGTTTTTT.

The V gene is TRBV12-3 or TRBV12-4, the J gene TRBJ2-2; a weak D match, TRBD2 (5 bases). The CDR3 extends over 13 amino acids. The V end lost 6 bases, the J end lost 8 bases, and 13 bases lay between the germline ends. This chain's CDR3 is CASRPGVSGELFF. The DNA of the CDR3 is TGTGCCAGCAGACCCGGGGTTTCAGGGGAGCTGTTTTTT.

The J gene is TRBJ2-7, the V gene TRBV29-1; 8 bases line up with TRBD1. The trim removed 4 bases at V and 7 bases at J, leaving 12 bases unmatched. The CDR3 is made up of 14 amino acids. Germline loops: CDR1 SQVTM, CDR2 ANQGSEA. The CDR3 DNA follows: TGCAGCGTTGGCCTCCGCGGACAGGGTGGGGAGCAGTACTTC. This encodes CSVGLRGQGGEQYF.

The J gene is TRBJ1-1, the V gene TRBV24-1; 7 bases map to TRBD1. The trim removed 4 bases at V and 5 bases at J, leaving 6 bases unmatched. Germline V gene sequence: CDR1 KGHDR, CDR2 SFDVKD. This CDR3 contains 14 residues. The CDR3 bases are TGTGCCACCAGTGACTCCCAGGGGGATACTGAAGCTTTCTTT. This gives the protein CATSDSQGDTEAFF.

This chain joins TRBV7-2 and TRBJ1-1; 8 bases line up with TRBD1. The trim removed 4 bases at V and 4 bases at J, leaving 11 bases unmatched. The CDR3 length is 16 residues. Germline assignment: CDR1 SGHTA and CDR2 FQGNSA. The CDR3 loop is CASSYAPGQAFTEAFF. The CDR3 DNA sequence: TGTGCCAGCAGCTATGCCCCGGGACAGGCATTCACTGAAGCTTTCTTT. The full variable domain, completed using reference TRBV7-2 and TRBJ1-1, is GAGVSQSPSNKVTEKGKDVELRCDPISGHTALYWYRQSLGQGLEFLIYFQGNSAPDKSGLPSDRFSAERTGGSVSTLTIQRTQQEDSAVYLCASSYAPGQAFTEAFFGQGTRLTVV.

V and J are TRBV10-3 and TRBJ1-6; TRBD1 matches at 7 bases. Germline V lookup: CDR1 ENHRY, CDR2 SYGVKD. The CDR3 contains 16 residues. V gave up 10 bases and J gave up 0 bases; unmatched junction bases: 9. The CDR3 reads CATRQGPNSYNSPLHF. The CDR3 DNA reads as TGTGCCACCAGACAGGGACCCAACTCCTATAATTCACCCCTCCACTTT.

The chain has TRBV6-6 and TRBJ1-5; 7 positions match TRBD1. Trimming removed 5 bases from V and 4 bases from J; junction bases left unmatched: 17. The CDR3 extends over 18 amino acids. Germline CDR1 and CDR2: MNHNY and SVGAGI (reference sequence). CDR3 bases: TGTGCCAGCAGTCTACGACCCCCGGGACAGAGTGTGAATCAGCCCCAGCATTTT. Translation: CASSLRPPGQSVNQPQHF.

The V and J genes are TRBV28 and TRBJ1-6; 9 positions agree with TRBD1. The V gene end was trimmed by 5 bases and the J gene end by 10 bases; junction bases not matched to a gene: 18. Germline values: CDR1 MDHEN, CDR2 SYDVKM. This CDR3 has 18 residues. The CDR3 loop is CASSLPILLRQGGSPLHF. CDR3 nucleotides: TGTGCCAGCAGTCTCCCCATACTCCTCCGACAGGGGGGATCACCCCTCCACTTT.

CDR3 region: CASSEGLAGGSRRQETQYF. Here the CDR3 DNA reads TGTGCCAGCTCAGAGGGACTAGCGGGAGGGTCCCGTCGTCAAGAGACCCAGTACTTC. The chain has TRBV18 and TRBJ2-5; 16 bases align to TRBD2. Germline CDR1 and CDR2: KGHSH and LQKENI. The V gene end was trimmed by 5 bases and the J gene end by 2 bases; junction bases not matched to a gene: 11. This CDR3 has 19 residues.

CDR3 sequence: CASSFGQGWNSPLHF. In nucleotides, the CDR3 is TGTGCCAGCAGCTTTGGGCAGGGGTGGAATTCACCCCTCCACTTT. The chain couples TRBV7-9 to TRBJ1-6; D perhaps matches TRBD1 (6 bases). Germline CDR1 and CDR2: SEHNR and FQNEAQ (reference sequence). This CDR3 comprises 15 residues. With 3 bases removed from V and 7 bases from J, the gap between germline ends came to 13 bases.

This clone was recorded only once. The V and J genes are TRBV24-1 and TRBJ2-3, with D perhaps TRBD1 (6 bases). Trimming removed 4 bases at V and 0 bases at J, with 7 bases between. This CDR3 comprises 14 residues. CDR1 and CDR2 from the germline V gene are KGHDR and SFDVKD. This CDR3 is CATSDRGSTDTQYF. The CDR3 DNA follows: TGTGCCACCAGTGACAGGGGCAGCACAGATACGCAGTATTTT.

V usage is TRBV9 and J usage is TRBJ1-1, with 10 bases lining up with TRBD1. The CDR3 sequence is 16 residues long. The V segment lost 4 bases and the J segment 1 base; nucleotides outside the gene matches: 7. Germline lookup yields CDR1 SGDLS and CDR2 YYNGEE. CDR3 protein: CASSPRTGGTNTEAFF. The CDR3 nucleotides read TGTGCCAGCAGCCCGCGGACAGGGGGTACGAACACTGAAGCTTTCTTT.